This TCR beta chain was found in a study of technical replicates of blood from a few donors (dated by TCRdb to the late 2010s). The junction shows trimming of 4 bases on V and 4 bases on J, plus 13 bases between the germline ends. Inclusive of the bounding cysteine and phenylalanine, the CDR3 is 14 residues long. The DNA shown is the 42-base CDR3, in frame from base 1. The germline V gene (reference sequence) gives CDR1 as LNHDA and CDR2 as SQIVND. The library relied on the immunoSEQ multiplex PCR assay. In TCRdb, the immuneACCESS table is reduced to in-frame sequences with V and J assigned. These tables do not hold every clone; where another copy was compared, an unresolved V gene accounts for under half, and the others remain unexplained. A total of approximately 92,000 clones appear in this sample, roughly 96% of them only once. Clones ranked in the top ten supply more than 0.2% of the sample.

Worth noting for this clone: Its antigen has not been determined. Per-base qualities were not stored, and no clone one base away is much larger.

The sequencing input was T cells isolated from PBMCs. The rearrangement combines TRBV19 with TRBJ2-5; possibly the D gene is TRBD1, per 6 matching bases. The sequence derives from a human donor in good health. The DNA sequence follows: TGTGCCAGTAGTAATTTAATACAGGGAGAGACCCAGTACTTC. This yields the protein CASSNLIQGETQYF.